These 24 T cell receptor beta chains came from one sample sequenced in a study of identical twins. TCRdb analysed the 5' RACE reads with MiXCR anew, one entry per CDR3 protein. Here the sample spans some 600,000 distinct CDR3 sequences, just over 7% being singletons. These data were likewise used in another study, on yellow fever vaccine responses in identical twins.

Input material: PBMCs. These receptors all come from a woman between 18 and 29 years old in good health.

This clonotype was seen repeatedly, ten times or more. The chain employs TRBV6-2 or TRBV6-3 and TRBJ2-1, with D perhaps matching TRBD1 (7 bases). Germline CDR1 reads MNHEY; CDR2 reads SVGEGT. Trimming stripped 8 bases from V and 8 bases from J, with 37 bases between. The CDR3 runs to 20 residues. CDR3 residues: CASLPWGGRDRGPQVDEQFF. CDR3 sequence (DNA): TGTGCCAGCTTACCCTGGGGAGGAAGGGACAGAGGGCCGCAAGTCGATGAGCAGTTCTTC.

A few counts support this clonotype. This chain connects TRBV3-1 to TRBJ2-2; D is ambiguous. There are 14 residues in the CDR3. Trimming shortened V by 1 base and J by 5 bases, and 8 bases separated the two germline ends. Germline CDR1 and CDR2: LGHDT and YNNKEL (reference sequence). The CDR3 sequence is CASSQAPGTGELFF. CDR3 nucleotide sequence: TGTGCCAGCAGCCAAGCCCCGGGTACCGGGGAGCTGTTTTTT.

The chain combines TRBV29-1 with TRBJ1-1; D gene uncertain. The CDR3 extends over 13 amino acids. CDR1 is SQVTM and CDR2 is ANQGSEA in the germline V gene. V was clipped by 2 bases and J by 4 bases, with 11 bases between them. The CDR3 DNA reads TGCAGCGTTGAAACGGTCCAAGGCACTGAAGCTTTCTTT. Its translation is CSVETVQGTEAFF.

This clonotype has just a few counts. The V and J genes are TRBV20-1 and TRBJ1-1; D is undetermined. CDR1 is DFQATT, CDR2 SNEGSKA, per germline (reference sequence). This CDR3 contains 15 residues. Trimming took 0 bases from V and 7 from J, leaving 18 bases between them. The DNA of the CDR3 is TGCAGTGCTAGAGATTTAGATCTCCAATGGGGTGAAGCTTTCTTT. The encoded protein is CSARDLDLQWGEAFF.

At least ten counts were recorded for this clonotype. The rearrangement links TRBV20-1 to TRBJ2-3; D gene unclear. The CDR3 has 15 residues. V lost 3 bases, J lost 1 base, and 14 bases lay in between. Germline CDR1 is DFQATT and CDR2 is SNEGSKA (reference sequence). CDR3 in DNA: TGCAGTGCTAGTCGGCTAGTAGTGGGCACAGATACGCAGTATTTT. Its translation is CSASRLVVGTDTQYF.

This clonotype appeared many times. The V gene is TRBV2, the J gene TRBJ1-6; 9 nucleotides align to TRBD1. In germline, CDR1 is SNHLY, CDR2 FYNNEI. V dropped 6 bases and J dropped 7; count of bases not matched to a gene: 4. This CDR3 comprises 14 residues. CDR3 bases: TGTGCCAGCAGGGGACAGGGTTGGAATTCACCCCTCCACTTT. Translated: CASRGQGWNSPLHF. The complete variable domain, with remaining parts taken from reference TRBV2 and TRBJ1-6, reads EPEVTQTPSHQVTQMGQEVILRCVPISNHLYFYWYRQILGQKVEFLVSFYNNEISEKSEIFDDQFSVERPDGSNFTLKIRSTKLEDSAMYFCASRGQGWNSPLHFGNGTRLTVT.

This clonotype was seen many times. This sequence joins TRBV12-3 or TRBV12-4 and TRBJ1-5; no reliable D call. V lost 2 bases to trimming and J lost 2 bases, with 7 bases between them. The CDR3 has 14 amino acids. In DNA form, the CDR3 reads TGTGCCAGCAGTTTATGGTTGGGCAATCAGCCCCAGCATTTT. Translation: CASSLWLGNQPQHF.

The table lists this clonotype with many counts. The rearrangement joins TRBV29-1 to TRBJ2-3, with 13 positions matching TRBD2. The CDR3 spans 16 residues. The trim removed 4 bases at V and 4 bases at J, leaving 8 bases unmatched. Germline CDR1 and CDR2: SQVTM and ANQGSEA. The CDR3 spells CSVAPTSGGAADTQYF. In DNA, the CDR3 is TGCAGCGTTGCCCCAACTAGCGGGGGGGCCGCAGATACGCAGTATTTT.

In its sample, this clonotype was seen many times. This chain joins TRBV2 and TRBJ2-4; D may be TRBD1 (6 bases). Trimming shortened V by 5 bases and J by 0 bases, and 14 bases separated the two germline ends. The CDR3 length is 16 residues. CDR1 is SNHLY and CDR2 is FYNNEI in the germline V gene. The chain's CDR3 is CASSPGAVLAKNIQYF. In nucleotides, the CDR3 is TGTGCCAGCAGTCCAGGGGCTGTACTAGCCAAAAACATTCAGTACTTC.

The gene calls are TRBV5-1 and TRBJ2-5; D remains ambiguous. Trimming cost V 3 bases and J 2 bases, with 17 bases left between them. Germline V lookup: CDR1 SGHRS, CDR2 YFSETQ. The CDR3 loop spans 16 amino acids. The CDR3 region has the DNA TGCGCCAGCAGCTCATCCGGGTCGACACTGCAAGAGACCCAGTACTTC. It is translated as CASSSSGSTLQETQYF. Using reference TRBV5-1 and TRBJ2-5 for the parts outside the CDR3, the full variable domain is KAGVTQTPRYLIKTRGQQVTLSCSPISGHRSVSWYQQTPGQGLQFLFEYFSETQRNKGNFPGRFSGRQFSNSRSEMNVSTLELGDSALYLCASSSSGSTLQETQYFGPGTRLLVL.

The chain combines TRBV12-5 with TRBJ2-7; TRBD2 agrees at 14 bases. CDR1 and CDR2 (germline): LGHNT, FRNRAP. This CDR3 is 16 amino acids long. V was pared by 1 base and J by 7 bases, with 6 bases of the junction left unmatched. The CDR3 here is CASGLAGLAGAWEQYF. In nucleotides, the CDR3 is TGTGCTAGTGGTTTGGCGGGACTAGCGGGAGCATGGGAGCAGTACTTC.

The rearrangement uses TRBV4-1 and TRBJ2-5; the D is unclear. Germline CDR1 is MGHRA and CDR2 is YSYEKL. CDR3 length: 13 residues. V was cut by 1 base and J by 5 bases, with 8 bases left in between. The CDR3 spells CASSQGVVETQYF. CDR3 sequence (DNA): TGCGCCAGCAGCCAAGGGGTGGTGGAGACCCAGTACTTC.

This clonotype has ten or more counts. This sequence joins TRBV12-3 or TRBV12-4 and TRBJ2-7; D is undetermined. The V end was cut by 3 bases, the J end by 6 bases, with 3 bases between. The CDR3 loop spans 10 amino acids. CDR3 DNA: TGTGCCAGCAGTTTCTGCGAGCAGTACGTC. Protein: CASSFCEQYV.

This clonotype was seen at least ten times. The V call is TRBV7-9, the J call TRBJ1-1; a possible D gene is TRBD1 (5 bases). CDR1 is SEHNR, CDR2 FQNEAQ, per germline (reference sequence). The ends were cut back, 0 bases at V and 4 bases at J, with 9 bases in the middle. The CDR3 runs 14 residues. The CDR3 DNA reads as TGTGCCAGCAGCTTAGCTTTGCAGGGCACTGAAGCTTTCTTT. It yields the protein CASSLALQGTEAFF. Using reference TRBV7-9 and TRBJ1-1 for the parts outside the CDR3, the full variable domain is DTGVSQNPRHKITKRGQNVTFRCDPISEHNRLYWYRQTLGQGPEFLTYFQNEAQLEKSRLLSDRFSAERPKGSFSTLEIQRTEQGDSAMYLCASSLALQGTEAFFGQGTRLTVV.

The V call is TRBV29-1, the J call TRBJ1-4, with D uncertain. The germline gives CDR1 SQVTM, CDR2 ANQGSEA. This CDR3 contains 13 residues. The V gene lost 5 bases and the J gene lost 4 bases, with 11 bases spanning the gap. This chain's CDR3 is CSVLGSDNEKLFF. CDR3 DNA: TGCAGCGTTTTAGGCAGTGATAATGAAAAACTGTTTTTT.

The CDR3 nucleotides are TGCGCCAGCAGCCAAGCCGAGACTAGGGGGCAGTTCTTC. It yields the protein CASSQAETRGQFF. The gene calls are TRBV4-1 and TRBJ2-1; tentatively, D is TRBD2 (6 bases). This CDR3 is built from 13 residues. V was shortened by 1 base and J by 12 bases, with 13 bases between the two germline ends. Germline-derived CDR1 and CDR2 are MGHRA and YSYEKL.

This sequence joins TRBV7-8 and TRBJ2-3; TRBD2 matches at 7 bases. Germline V gene sequence: CDR1 SGHVS, CDR2 FQNEAQ. The CDR3 runs 14 residues. With 4 bases clipped from V and 4 bases from J, the junction kept 5 bases outside the gene matches. The CDR3 sequence: CASSSGGGSDTQYF. The DNA of the CDR3 is TGTGCCAGCAGCTCCGGCGGGGGTTCAGATACGCAGTATTTT.

This clonotype has a handful of counts. The chain links TRBV20-1 to TRBJ2-3; 7 nucleotides match TRBD2. The CDR3 runs to 17 residues. J lost 3 bases, V lost 3 bases, and 15 bases had no gene match. The germline CDR1 and CDR2 sequences are DFQATT and SNEGSKA (reference sequence). CDR3 nucleotide sequence: TGCAGTGCTAGGGGGACCAGCGGGGCCTCGGTTACAGATACGCAGTATTTT. This gives the protein CSARGTSGASVTDTQYF.

Many counts were recorded for this clonotype. The V gene is TRBV29-1, the J gene TRBJ1-1; D remains ambiguous. This CDR3 comprises 12 residues. The germline CDR1 and CDR2 sequences are SQVTM and ANQGSEA. V lost 4 bases to trimming and J lost 5 bases, with 11 bases between them. As DNA, the CDR3 is TGCAGCGTTGGCCGAGGTGGGACTGAAGCTTTCTTT. Its translation is CSVGRGGTEAFF.

Many counts were recorded for this clonotype. The rearrangement uses TRBV24-1 and TRBJ2-1; D tentatively fits TRBD1 or TRBD2 (5 bases each). In germline, CDR1 is KGHDR, CDR2 SFDVKD. The V gene lost 2 bases and the J gene lost 0 bases, with 10 bases spanning the gap. The CDR3 is made up of 16 amino acids. As DNA, the CDR3 is TGTGCCACCAGTGATTCCGGGGCCAGCTCCTACAATGAGCAGTTCTTC. It is translated as CATSDSGASSYNEQFF.

This clonotype was detected a few times. The chain links TRBV7-3 to TRBJ2-2; 7 nucleotides line up with TRBD2. The CDR3 spans 14 residues. Germline V CDR1 and CDR2: SGHTA, FQGTGA. Trimming cost V 5 bases and J 2 bases; bases outside gene matches: 2. CDR3 loop: CASSREANTGELFF. The CDR3 DNA follows: TGTGCCAGCAGCCGGGAGGCCAACACCGGGGAGCTGTTTTTT. The variable domain in full, with the rest retrieved from reference TRBV7-3 and TRBJ2-2, is GAGVSQTPSNKVTEKGKYVELRCDPISGHTALYWYRQSLGQGPEFLIYFQGTGAADDSGLPNDRFFAVRPEGSVSTLKIQRTERGDSAVYLCASSREANTGELFFGEGSRLTVL.

V gene TRBV13 combines with J gene TRBJ1-2; no clear D. The germline V gene encodes CDR1 PRHDT and CDR2 FYEKMQ (reference sequence). Trimming left V 1 base short and J 8 bases short, with 11 bases between. The CDR3 has 13 amino acids. CDR3 residues: CASSLEGPRGYTF. The CDR3 nucleotides read TGTGCCAGCAGCTTAGAGGGCCCCAGGGGCTACACCTTC. Complete variable domain (other parts from reference TRBV13 and TRBJ1-2): AAGVIQSPRHLIKEKRETATLKCYPIPRHDTVYWYQQGPGQDPQFLISFYEKMQSDKGSIPDRFSAQQFSDYHSELNMSSLELGDSALYFCASSLEGPRGYTFGSGTRLTVV.

Worth noting for this clonotype: Possible read error: a much larger clone is one base away. The genes are TRBV7-2 and TRBJ2-2, with no clear D. The CDR3 consists of 14 residues. V was cut by 5 bases and J by 3 bases, with 10 bases left in between. Germline V lookup: CDR1 SGHTA, CDR2 FQGNSA. CDR3 bases: TGTGCCAGCAGCATACAGCTCTACACCGGGGAGCTGTTTTTT. The encoded protein is CASSIQLYTGELFF.

The chain combines TRBV29-1 with TRBJ2-1; 9 nucleotides align to TRBD2. CDR1 and CDR2 (germline): SQVTM, ANQGSEA. The J segment lost 5 bases and the V segment lost 1 base, leaving 6 bases of the junction unmatched. The CDR3 contains 15 residues. CDR3 nucleotides: TGCAGCGTTGAAGGGGCGAGACTAGCGGACAATGAGCAGTTCTTC. Translation: CSVEGARLADNEQFF.